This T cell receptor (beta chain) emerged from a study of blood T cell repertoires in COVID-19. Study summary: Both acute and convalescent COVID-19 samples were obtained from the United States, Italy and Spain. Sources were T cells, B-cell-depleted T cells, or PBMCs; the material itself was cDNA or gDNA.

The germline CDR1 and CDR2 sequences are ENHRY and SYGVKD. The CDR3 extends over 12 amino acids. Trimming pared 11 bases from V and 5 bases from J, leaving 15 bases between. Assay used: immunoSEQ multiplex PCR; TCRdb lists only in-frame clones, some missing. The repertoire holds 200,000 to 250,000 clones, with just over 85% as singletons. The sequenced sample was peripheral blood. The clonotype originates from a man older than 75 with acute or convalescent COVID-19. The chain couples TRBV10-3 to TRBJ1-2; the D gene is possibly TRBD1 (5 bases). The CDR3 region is CASNDRSYGYTF. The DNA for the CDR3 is TGTGCCTCCAACGACAGATCGTATGGCTACACCTTC.